This note documents a single T cell receptor (beta chain) sequence. Its antigen remains unknown. Method: immunoSEQ multiplex PCR; TCRdb's copy keeps in-frame clones and lacks some. Of 75,000 to 90,000 clones listed, roughly 80% are singletons. This specimen belongs to a study of T cell responses to AZD1222 COVID-19 vaccine. The CDR3 extends over 12 amino acids. The V and J ends lost 3 bases and 7 bases, in that order; junction bases with no gene match: 2. Germline loops: CDR1 GTSNPN, CDR2 SVGIG (reference sequence). General observations from the study: Donors skewed white British and female; clonal diversity was possibly underestimated. Spike was spanned by vaccine-associated CD4 TCRs, which were dominant at 160-218 and 743-854.

The TCR originated in an adult in good health. The source material was peripheral blood, sampled on day 0 of AZD1222 vaccination. The chain couples TRBV30 to TRBJ1-4, with 7 bases that match TRBD1. The CDR3 DNA reads TGTGCCTGGAGGGGACAGTTTGAAAAACTGTTTTTT. Protein: CAWRGQFEKLFF.